This T cell receptor (beta chain) comes out of a study of T cell clonality in common variable immunodeficiency. The study, taken as a whole, reports: Reportedly, TCR beta sequences from common variable immunodeficiency showed fewer deletions and N-nucleotide insertions.

Both groups were predominantly of Caucasian heritage. Produced via immunoSEQ multiplex PCR; TCRdb's table is partial and in-frame only. The sample is made up of over 15,000 clones, and the top ten hold roughly 4.9% of it. Germline CDR1 reads SGHTA; CDR2 reads FQGNSA. J lost 4 bases, V lost 5 bases, and 7 bases had no gene match. The CDR3 sequence is 15 residues long. With regard to this clone: The antigen is not known. The read terminates 3 residues ahead of where the CDR3 ends, so the germline J gene completes it.

This sequence was found in a human donor with common variable immunodeficiency. The chain carries TRBV7-2 and TRBJ2-7; the match to TRBD2 covers 11 bases. The sample was peripheral blood mononuclear cells. The covered CDR3 bases are TGTGCCAGCAGCCCCCACCTAGCGGGAGGTTACGAG. Protein: CASSPHLAGGYE. The complete CDR3 sequence is CASSPHLAGGYEQYF.